The 5 T cell receptor beta chains below come from one sample, sequenced in a study of post-analysis software for immune sequencing data. No antigens are known for them. Unique molecular identifiers tagged the TCR beta cDNA libraries. TCRdb used MiXCR to reprocess the PCR reads, holding one entry per CDR3 protein. The sample holds over 700,000 distinct CDR3 sequences, approximately 30% seen once. The study, taken as a whole, reports: Compared with controls, patients had more of about 5 TRBV segments, including TRBV5-6, TRBV5-1 and TRBV20-1.

The source material was blood. Receptor source: a girl under 18 with multiple sclerosis.

V usage is TRBV10-3 and J usage is TRBJ2-5; D remains ambiguous. Near its end, the DNA agrees better with TRBJ2-7, so the J call may be wrong. The CDR3 covers 15 residues. Germline-derived CDR1 and CDR2 are ENHRY and SYGVKD. DNA for the CDR3: TGTGCCATCAGTGAGTCCGGATCCCTCACCTACGAGCAGTACTTC. Protein: CAISESGSLTYEQYF.

V usage is TRBV7-9 and J usage is TRBJ2-3, with a weak D call TRBD2 (5 bases). Between the trimmed V and J ends, which lost 4 bases and 3 bases, there was a span of 8 bases. CDR3 size: 13 residues. Germline loops: CDR1 SEHNR, CDR2 FQNEAQ (reference sequence). In DNA form, the CDR3 reads TGTGCCAGCAGCTGGAGGTTGACAGATACGCAGTATTTT. Its translation: CASSWRLTDTQYF.

The gene calls are TRBV15 and TRBJ2-2; unclear D gene. The V end lost 0 bases, the J end lost 4 bases, and 12 bases lay between the germline ends. This CDR3 is built from 16 residues. The germline gives CDR1 LNHNV, CDR2 YYDKDF (reference sequence). The CDR3 region is CATSRDGKVGTGELFF. The CDR3 DNA reads TGTGCCACCAGCAGAGATGGTAAAGTGGGCACCGGGGAGCTGTTTTTT.

J is TRBJ2-1 and V is TRBV20-1; 8 nucleotides line up with TRBD1. Germline V gene lookup returns CDR1 DFQATT and CDR2 SNEGSKA (reference sequence). There are 15 residues in the CDR3. V lost 4 bases to trimming and J lost 5 bases; unmatched junction nucleotides: 10. The CDR3 DNA reads TGCAGTGCTACTCCACCGGGACAGGTTAACAATGAGCAGTTCTTC. This translates into CSATPPGQVNNEQFF.

The rearrangement joins TRBV3-1 to TRBJ2-7, with D possibly TRBD2 on 6 matching bases. V was shortened by 1 base and J by 3 bases, with 13 bases between the two germline ends. This CDR3 comprises 15 residues. CDR1 is LGHDT, CDR2 YNNKEL, per germline (reference sequence). Here the CDR3 reads CASSQGRLEVYEQYF. In nucleotides, the CDR3 is TGTGCCAGCAGCCAAGGCAGACTAGAGGTCTACGAGCAGTACTTC.